This T cell receptor beta chain was identified in a study of technical replicates of blood from a handful of donors. Germline V gene lookup returns CDR1 SGHTA and CDR2 FQGNSA. Trimming took 3 bases from V and 0 from J, leaving 5 bases between them. The CDR3 contains 13 residues. The method was immunoSEQ multiplex PCR; TCRdb's version includes in-frame clones alone and lacks a portion of them. Of 70,000 to 85,000 clones listed, 97% are singletons. A single count supports this clone. The V gene is TRBV7-2, the J gene TRBJ1-1; no clear D gene. Sequenced material: T cells isolated from PBMCs. This sequence was found in a human donor in good health. CDR3 DNA: TGTGCCAGCAGCTTCGACATGAACACTGAAGCTTTCTTT. Translation: CASSFDMNTEAFF.